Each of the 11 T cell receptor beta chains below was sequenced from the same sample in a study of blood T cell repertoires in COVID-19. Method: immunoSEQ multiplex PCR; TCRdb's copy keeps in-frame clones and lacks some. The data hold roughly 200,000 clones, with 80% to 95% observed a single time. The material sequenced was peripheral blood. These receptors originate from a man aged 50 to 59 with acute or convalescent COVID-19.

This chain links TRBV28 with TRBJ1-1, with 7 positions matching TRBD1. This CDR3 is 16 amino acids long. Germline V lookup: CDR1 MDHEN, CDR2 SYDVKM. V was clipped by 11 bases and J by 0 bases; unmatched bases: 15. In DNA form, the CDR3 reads TGTGCCGGTACCCCATCGACAGGGTTCGTGAACACTGAAGCTTTCTTT. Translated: CAGTPSTGFVNTEAFF. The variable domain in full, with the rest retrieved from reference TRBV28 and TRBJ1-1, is DVKVTQSSRYLVKRTGEKVFLECVQDMDHENMFWYRQDPGLGLRLIYFSYDVKMKEKGDIPEGYSVSREKKERFSLILESASTNQTSMYLCAGTPSTGFVNTEAFFGQGTRLTVV.

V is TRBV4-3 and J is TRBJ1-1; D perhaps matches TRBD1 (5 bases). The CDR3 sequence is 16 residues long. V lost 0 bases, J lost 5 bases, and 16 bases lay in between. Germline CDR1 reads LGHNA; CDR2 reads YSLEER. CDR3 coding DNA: TGCGCCAGCAGCCAAGATCTCCCAGGGCGTGGGACTGAAGCTTTCTTT. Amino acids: CASSQDLPGRGTEAFF.

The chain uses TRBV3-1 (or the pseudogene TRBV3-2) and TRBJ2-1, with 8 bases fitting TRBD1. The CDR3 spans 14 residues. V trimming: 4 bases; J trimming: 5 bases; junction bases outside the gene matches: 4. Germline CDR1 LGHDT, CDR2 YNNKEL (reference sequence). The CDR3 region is CASSRTGRNNEQFF. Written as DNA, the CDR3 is TGTGCCAGCAGCCGGACAGGGAGGAACAATGAGCAGTTCTTC.

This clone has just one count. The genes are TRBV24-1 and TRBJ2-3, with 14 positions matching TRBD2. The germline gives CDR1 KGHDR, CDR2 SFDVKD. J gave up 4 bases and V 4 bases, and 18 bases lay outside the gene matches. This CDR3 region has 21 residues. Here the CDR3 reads CATSDKVWTSGRFSGPDTQYF. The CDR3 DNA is TGTGCCACCAGTGACAAAGTCTGGACTAGCGGGAGGTTTTCAGGCCCAGATACGCAGTATTTT.

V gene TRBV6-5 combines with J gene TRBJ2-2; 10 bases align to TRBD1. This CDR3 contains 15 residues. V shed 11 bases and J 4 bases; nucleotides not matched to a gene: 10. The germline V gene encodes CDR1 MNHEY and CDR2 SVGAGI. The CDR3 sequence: CALQTGGSGTGELFF. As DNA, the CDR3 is TGTGCCCTTCAGACAGGGGGCTCAGGCACCGGGGAGCTGTTTTTT.

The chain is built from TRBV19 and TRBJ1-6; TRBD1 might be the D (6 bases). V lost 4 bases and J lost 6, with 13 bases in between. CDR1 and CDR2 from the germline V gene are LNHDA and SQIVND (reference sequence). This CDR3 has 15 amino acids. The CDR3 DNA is TGTGCCAGTAGTAAAGGAACAGGGCTTAATTCACCCCTCCACTTT. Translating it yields CASSKGTGLNSPLHF. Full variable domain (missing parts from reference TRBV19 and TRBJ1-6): DGGITQSPKYLFRKEGQNVTLSCEQNLNHDAMYWYRQDPGQGLRLIYYSQIVNDFQKGDIAEGYSVSREKKESFPLTVTSAQKNPTAFYLCASSKGTGLNSPLHFGNGTRLTVT.

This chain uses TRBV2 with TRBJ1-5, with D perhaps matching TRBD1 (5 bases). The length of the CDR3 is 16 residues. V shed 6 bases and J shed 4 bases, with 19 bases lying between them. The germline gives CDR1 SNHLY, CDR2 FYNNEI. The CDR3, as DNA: TGTGCCAGCAGAGACGACAGTTCGCCCGGAAATCAGCCCCAGCATTTT. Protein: CASRDDSSPGNQPQHF.

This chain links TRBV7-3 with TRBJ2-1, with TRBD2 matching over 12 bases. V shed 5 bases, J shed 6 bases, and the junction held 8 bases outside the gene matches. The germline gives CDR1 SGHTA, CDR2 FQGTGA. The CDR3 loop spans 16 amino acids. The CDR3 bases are TGTGCCAGCAGCCGGCGACTAGCGGGGGATATCAATGAGCAGTTCTTC. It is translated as CASSRRLAGDINEQFF.

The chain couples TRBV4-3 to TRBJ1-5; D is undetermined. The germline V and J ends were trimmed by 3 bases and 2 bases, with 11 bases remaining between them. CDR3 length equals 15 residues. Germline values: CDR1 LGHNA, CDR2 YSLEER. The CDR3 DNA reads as TGCGCCAGCAGCCAGTCTGCCTACGGCAATCAGCCCCAGCATTTT. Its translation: CASSQSAYGNQPQHF.

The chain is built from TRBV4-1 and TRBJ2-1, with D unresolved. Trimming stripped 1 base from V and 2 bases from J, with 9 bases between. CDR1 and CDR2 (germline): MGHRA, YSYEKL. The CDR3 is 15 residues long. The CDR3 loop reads CASSQVTETYNEQFF. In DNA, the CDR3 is TGCGCCAGCAGCCAAGTCACAGAAACCTACAATGAGCAGTTCTTC.

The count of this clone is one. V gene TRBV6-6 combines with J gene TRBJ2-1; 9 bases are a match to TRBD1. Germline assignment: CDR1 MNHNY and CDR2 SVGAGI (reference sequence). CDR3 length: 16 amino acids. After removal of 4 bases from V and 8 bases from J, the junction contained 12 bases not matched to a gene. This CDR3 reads CASSFLGTGSTDEQFF. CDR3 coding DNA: TGTGCCAGCAGTTTTCTCGGGACAGGGTCAACGGATGAGCAGTTCTTC.